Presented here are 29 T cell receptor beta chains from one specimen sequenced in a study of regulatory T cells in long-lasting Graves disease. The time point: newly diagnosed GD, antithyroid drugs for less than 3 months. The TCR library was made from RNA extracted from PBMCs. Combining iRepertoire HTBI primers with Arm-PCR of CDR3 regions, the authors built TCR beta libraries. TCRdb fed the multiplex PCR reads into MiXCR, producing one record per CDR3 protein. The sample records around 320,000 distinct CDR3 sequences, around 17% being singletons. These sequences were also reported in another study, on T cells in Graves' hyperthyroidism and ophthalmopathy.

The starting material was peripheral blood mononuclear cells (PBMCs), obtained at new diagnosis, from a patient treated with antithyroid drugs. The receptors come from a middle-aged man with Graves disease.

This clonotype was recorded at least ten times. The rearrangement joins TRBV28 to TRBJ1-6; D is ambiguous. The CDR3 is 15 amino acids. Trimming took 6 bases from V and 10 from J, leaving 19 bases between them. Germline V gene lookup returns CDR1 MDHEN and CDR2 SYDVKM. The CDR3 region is CASRLAGSVGSPLHF. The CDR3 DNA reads TGTGCCAGCAGATTAGCCGGGTCGGTGGGCTCACCCCTCCACTTT.

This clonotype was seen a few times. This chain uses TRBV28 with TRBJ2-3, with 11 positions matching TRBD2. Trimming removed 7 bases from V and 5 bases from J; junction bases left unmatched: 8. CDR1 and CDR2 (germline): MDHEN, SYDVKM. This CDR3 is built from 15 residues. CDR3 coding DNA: TGTGCCAGCAAAATAGCGGGGGGGTTGGAAGATACGCAGTATTTT. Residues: CASKIAGGLEDTQYF.

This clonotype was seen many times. As DNA, the CDR3 is TGTGCCAGCAGTTACGTAAGCGGACCCAACTATGGCTACACCTTC. Translated, it gives CASSYVSGPNYGYTF. This chain connects TRBV6-2 or TRBV6-3 to TRBJ1-2; no firm D call. The germline V gene encodes CDR1 MNHEY and CDR2 SVGEGT. CDR3 length equals 15 residues. Trimming pared 2 bases from V and 2 bases from J, leaving 12 bases between.

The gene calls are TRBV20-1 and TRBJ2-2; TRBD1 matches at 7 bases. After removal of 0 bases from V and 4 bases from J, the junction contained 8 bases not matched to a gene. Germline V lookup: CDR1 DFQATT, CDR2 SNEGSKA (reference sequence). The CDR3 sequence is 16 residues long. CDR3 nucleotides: TGCAGTGCTAGAGACCCCACCGGGACAGCCACCGGGGAGCTGTTTTTT. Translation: CSARDPTGTATGELFF.

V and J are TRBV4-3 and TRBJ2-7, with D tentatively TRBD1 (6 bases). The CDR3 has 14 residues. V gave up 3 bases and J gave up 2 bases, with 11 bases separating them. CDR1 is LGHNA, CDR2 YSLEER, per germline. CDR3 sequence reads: CASSQWQGTYEQYF. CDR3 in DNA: TGCGCCAGCAGCCAGTGGCAGGGGACCTACGAGCAGTACTTC.

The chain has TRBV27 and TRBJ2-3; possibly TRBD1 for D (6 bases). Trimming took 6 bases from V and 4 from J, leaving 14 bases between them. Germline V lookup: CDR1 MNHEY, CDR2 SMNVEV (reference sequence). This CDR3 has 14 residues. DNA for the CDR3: TGTGCCAGCAGCCGGGGCTGGACAGCAGATACGCAGTATTTT. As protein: CASSRGWTADTQYF.

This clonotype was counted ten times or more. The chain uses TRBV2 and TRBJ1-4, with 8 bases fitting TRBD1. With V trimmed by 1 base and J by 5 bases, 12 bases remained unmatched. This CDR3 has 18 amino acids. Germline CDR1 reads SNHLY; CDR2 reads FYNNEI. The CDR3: CASSEVVWTDRENEKLFF. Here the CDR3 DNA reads TGTGCCAGCAGTGAAGTGGTATGGACGGACAGGGAAAATGAAAAACTGTTTTTT.

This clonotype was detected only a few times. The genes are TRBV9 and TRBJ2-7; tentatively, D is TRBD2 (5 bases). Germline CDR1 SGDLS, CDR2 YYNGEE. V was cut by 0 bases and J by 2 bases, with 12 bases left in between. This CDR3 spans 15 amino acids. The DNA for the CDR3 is TGTGCCAGCAGCGTAGGGTTTAGCGTAGCCTACGAGCAGTACTTC. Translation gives CASSVGFSVAYEQYF.

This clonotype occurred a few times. The chain's CDR3 is CSARDSRGRGGNEQFF. The CDR3 bases are TGCAGTGCTAGAGATAGCAGGGGCCGGGGGGGAAATGAGCAGTTCTTC. The genes are TRBV20-1 and TRBJ2-1; 8 positions match TRBD2. V was clipped by 0 bases and J by 7 bases; unmatched bases: 11. The CDR3 is 16 amino acids. Germline assignment: CDR1 DFQATT and CDR2 SNEGSKA (reference sequence).

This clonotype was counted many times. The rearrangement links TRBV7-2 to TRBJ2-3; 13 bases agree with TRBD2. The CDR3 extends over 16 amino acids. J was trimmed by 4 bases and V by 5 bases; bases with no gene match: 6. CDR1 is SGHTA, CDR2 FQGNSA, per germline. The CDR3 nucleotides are TGTGCCAGCAGCCCTACTAGCGGGGGGGCCCCAGATACGCAGTATTTT. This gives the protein CASSPTSGGAPDTQYF. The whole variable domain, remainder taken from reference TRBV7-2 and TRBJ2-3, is GAGVSQSPSNKVTEKGKDVELRCDPISGHTALYWYRQSLGQGLEFLIYFQGNSAPDKSGLPSDRFSAERTGGSVSTLTIQRTQQEDSAVYLCASSPTSGGAPDTQYFGPGTRLTVL.

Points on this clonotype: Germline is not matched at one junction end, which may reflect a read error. DNA of the CDR3: TGCGCCGGCAGCCCGTTTTTTAAGACCCAGTACTTC. This sequence encodes CAGSPFFKTQYF. The rearrangement uses TRBV10-2 and TRBJ2-5; D not resolved. Germline CDR1 reads WSHSY; CDR2 reads SAAADI. The CDR3 contains 12 residues.

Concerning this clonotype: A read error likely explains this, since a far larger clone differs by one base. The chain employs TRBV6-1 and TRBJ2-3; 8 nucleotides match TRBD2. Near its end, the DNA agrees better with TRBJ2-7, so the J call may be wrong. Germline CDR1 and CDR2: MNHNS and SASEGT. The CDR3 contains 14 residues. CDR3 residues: CVSSPPGGTYEQYF. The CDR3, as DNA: TGTGTCAGCAGTCCACCGGGAGGGACCTACGAGCAGTACTTC.

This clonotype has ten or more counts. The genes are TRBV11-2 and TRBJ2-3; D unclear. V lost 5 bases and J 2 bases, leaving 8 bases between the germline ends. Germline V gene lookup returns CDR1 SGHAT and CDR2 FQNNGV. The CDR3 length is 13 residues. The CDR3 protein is CASSGWNTDTQYF. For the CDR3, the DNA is TGTGCCAGCAGCGGGTGGAACACAGATACGCAGTATTTT. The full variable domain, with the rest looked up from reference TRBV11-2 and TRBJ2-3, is EAGVAQSPRYKIIEKRQSVAFWCNPISGHATLYWYQQILGQGPKLLIQFQNNGVVDDSQLPKDRFSAERLKGVDSTLKIQPAKLEDSAVYLCASSGWNTDTQYFGPGTRLTVL.

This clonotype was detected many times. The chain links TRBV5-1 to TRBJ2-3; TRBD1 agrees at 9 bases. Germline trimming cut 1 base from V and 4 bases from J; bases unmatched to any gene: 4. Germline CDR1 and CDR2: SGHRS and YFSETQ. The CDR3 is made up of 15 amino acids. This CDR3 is CASSLTGQGADTQYF. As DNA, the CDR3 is TGCGCCAGCAGCTTGACGGGACAGGGCGCAGATACGCAGTATTTT.

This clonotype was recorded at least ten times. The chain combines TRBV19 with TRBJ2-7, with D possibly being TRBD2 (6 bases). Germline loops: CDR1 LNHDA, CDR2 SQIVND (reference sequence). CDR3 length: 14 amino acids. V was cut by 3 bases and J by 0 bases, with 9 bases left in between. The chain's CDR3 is CASSIAGSSYEQYF. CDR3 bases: TGTGCCAGTAGTATTGCGGGGAGCTCCTACGAGCAGTACTTC.

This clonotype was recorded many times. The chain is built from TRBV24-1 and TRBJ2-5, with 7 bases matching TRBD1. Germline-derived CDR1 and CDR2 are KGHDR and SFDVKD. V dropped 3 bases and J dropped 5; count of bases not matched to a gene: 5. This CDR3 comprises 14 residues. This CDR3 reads CATSDGQVTETQYF. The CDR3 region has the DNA TGTGCCACCAGTGATGGACAGGTGACGGAGACCCAGTACTTC.

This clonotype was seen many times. This CDR3 reads CASSAGSSYNEQFF. The CDR3 bases are TGTGCCAGCAGCGCCGGGAGCTCCTACAATGAGCAGTTCTTC. The J gene is TRBJ2-1, the V gene TRBV7-9, with D possibly TRBD2 on 6 matching bases. The CDR3 sequence is 14 residues long. Germline CDR1 is SEHNR and CDR2 is FQNEAQ (reference sequence). The V end was cut by 5 bases, the J end by 0 bases, with 8 bases between.

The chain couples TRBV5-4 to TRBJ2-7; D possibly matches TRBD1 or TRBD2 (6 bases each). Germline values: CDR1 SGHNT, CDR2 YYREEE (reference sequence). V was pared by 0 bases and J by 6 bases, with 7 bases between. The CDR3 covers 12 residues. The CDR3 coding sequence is TGTGCCAGCAGCTTGGAGGGGGGCGAGCAGTACTTC. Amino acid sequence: CASSLEGGEQYF. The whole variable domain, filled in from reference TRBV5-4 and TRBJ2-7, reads ETGVTQSPTHLIKTRGQQVTLRCSSQSGHNTVSWYQQALGQGPQFIFQYYREEENGRGNFPPRFSGLQFPNYSSELNVNALELDDSALYLCASSLEGGEQYFGPGTRLTVT.

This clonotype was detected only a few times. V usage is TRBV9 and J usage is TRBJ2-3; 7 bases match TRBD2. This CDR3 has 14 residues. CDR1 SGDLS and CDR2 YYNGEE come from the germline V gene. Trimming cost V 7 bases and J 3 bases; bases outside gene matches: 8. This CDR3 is CASRGRGITDTQYF. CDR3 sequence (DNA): TGTGCCAGCCGCGGGAGAGGTATAACAGATACGCAGTATTTT.

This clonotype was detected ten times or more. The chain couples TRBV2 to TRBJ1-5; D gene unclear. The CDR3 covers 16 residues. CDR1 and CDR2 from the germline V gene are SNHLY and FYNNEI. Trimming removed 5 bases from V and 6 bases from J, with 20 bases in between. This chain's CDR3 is CASSPRTPEDGQPQHF. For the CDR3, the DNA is TGTGCCAGCAGTCCGCGGACCCCGGAGGATGGTCAGCCCCAGCATTTT.

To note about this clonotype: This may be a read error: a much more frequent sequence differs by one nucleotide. The CDR3 sequence: CASSPSFSGNTIYF. DNA for the CDR3: TGTGCCAGCAGCCCCAGCTTCTCTGGAAACACCATATATTTT. The J gene is TRBJ1-3, the V gene TRBV9; D is uncertain. The CDR3 covers 14 residues. The germline gives CDR1 SGDLS, CDR2 YYNGEE. The V gene lost 4 bases and the J gene lost 0 bases, with 8 bases spanning the gap.

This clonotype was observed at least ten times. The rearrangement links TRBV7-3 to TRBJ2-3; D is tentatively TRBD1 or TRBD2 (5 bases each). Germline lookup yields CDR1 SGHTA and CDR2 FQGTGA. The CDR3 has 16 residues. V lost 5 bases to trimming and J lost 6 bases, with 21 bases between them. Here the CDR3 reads CASSTGLASDTDTQYF. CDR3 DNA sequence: TGTGCCAGCAGCACGGGGCTGGCGAGCGACACGGATACGCAGTATTTT.

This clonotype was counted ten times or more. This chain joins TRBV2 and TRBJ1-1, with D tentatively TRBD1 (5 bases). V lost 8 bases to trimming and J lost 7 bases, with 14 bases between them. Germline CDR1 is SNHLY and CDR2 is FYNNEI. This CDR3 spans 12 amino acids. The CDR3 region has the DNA TGTGCCAGCCAGTGGGGGTCCCGTGAAGCTTTCTTT. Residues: CASQWGSREAFF.

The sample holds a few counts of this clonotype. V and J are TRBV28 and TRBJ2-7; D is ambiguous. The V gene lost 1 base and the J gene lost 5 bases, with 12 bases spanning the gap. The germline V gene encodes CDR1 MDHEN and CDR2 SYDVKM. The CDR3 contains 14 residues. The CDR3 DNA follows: TGTGCCAGCAGTTTATACGCCCCCAGAGACGAGCAGTACTTC. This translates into CASSLYAPRDEQYF. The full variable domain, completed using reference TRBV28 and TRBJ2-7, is DVKVTQSSRYLVKRTGEKVFLECVQDMDHENMFWYRQDPGLGLRLIYFSYDVKMKEKGDIPEGYSVSREKKERFSLILESASTNQTSMYLCASSLYAPRDEQYFGPGTRLTVT.

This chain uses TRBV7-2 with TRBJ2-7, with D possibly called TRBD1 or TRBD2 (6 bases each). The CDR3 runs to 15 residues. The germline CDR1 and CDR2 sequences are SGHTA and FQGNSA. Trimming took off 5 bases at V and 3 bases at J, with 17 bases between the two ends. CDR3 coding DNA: TGTGCCAGCAGCCCTCTGGGGGGCTCTGACTACGAGCAGTACTTC. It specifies CASSPLGGSDYEQYF.

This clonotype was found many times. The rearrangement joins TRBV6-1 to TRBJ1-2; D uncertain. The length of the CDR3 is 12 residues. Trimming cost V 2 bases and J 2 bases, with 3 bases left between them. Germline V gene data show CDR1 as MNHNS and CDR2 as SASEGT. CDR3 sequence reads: CASSERNYGYTF. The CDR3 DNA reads TGTGCCAGCAGTGAAAGGAACTATGGCTACACCTTC.

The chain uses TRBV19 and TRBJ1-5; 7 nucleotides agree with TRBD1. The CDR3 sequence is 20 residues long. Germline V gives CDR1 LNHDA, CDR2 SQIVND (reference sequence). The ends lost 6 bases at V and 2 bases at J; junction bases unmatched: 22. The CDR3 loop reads CASRPLIGDSFWRGNQPQHF. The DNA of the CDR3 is TGTGCCAGTAGGCCTCTGATAGGGGACAGTTTTTGGAGGGGCAATCAGCCCCAGCATTTT.

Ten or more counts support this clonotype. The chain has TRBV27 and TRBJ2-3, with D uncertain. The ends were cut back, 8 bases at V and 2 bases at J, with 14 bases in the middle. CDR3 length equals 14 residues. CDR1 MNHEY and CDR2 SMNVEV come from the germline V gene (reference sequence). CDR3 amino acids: CASQTTYTTDTQYF. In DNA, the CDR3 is TGTGCCAGCCAGACAACTTACACCACAGATACGCAGTATTTT.

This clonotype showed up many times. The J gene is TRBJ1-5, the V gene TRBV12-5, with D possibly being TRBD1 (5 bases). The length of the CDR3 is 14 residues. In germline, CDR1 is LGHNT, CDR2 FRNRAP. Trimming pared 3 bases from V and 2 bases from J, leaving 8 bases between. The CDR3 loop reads CASGLDSRNQPQHF. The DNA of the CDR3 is TGTGCTAGTGGTTTAGACAGCCGCAATCAGCCCCAGCATTTT.